The entry that follows covers one T cell receptor beta chain sequence. Its target is not known. Treatment here: roughly 11-day PBMC culture with coronavirus spike peptide pools or control peptides (ViraFEST assay). The CDR3 covers 13 residues. The ends were cut back, 6 bases at V and 0 bases at J, with 3 bases in the middle. CDR1 and CDR2 from the germline V gene are SGHAT and FQNNGV. Sequence data for DNA of cultured CD4+ T cells were generated by the Oncomine TCR Beta short-read assay. Each CDR3 protein is one row after TCRdb ran MiXCR on the PCR reads. The sample gives over 15,000 distinct CDR3 sequences, around 80% of which show up once; 9% to 10% is in the top ten. The data stem from a study of vaccination and CD4 T cells after COVID-19. Points from the study as a whole: Median SARS-CoV-2-reactive clonotype numbers went from 21 to 38; this increase was not significant. Data came from relatively few convalescent patients and lacked early post-infection timepoints.

The chain links TRBV11-2 to TRBJ1-6, with D unresolved. The source of this sequence is a human donor who received a COVID-19 vaccine. The input for sequencing was CD4+ T cells from blood, cultured in vitro, taken after SARS-CoV-2 vaccination. CDR3 DNA sequence: TGTGCCAGCAGTGTCTCCTATAATTCACCCCTCCACTTT. Its protein product is CASSVSYNSPLHF.